Each of the 10 T cell receptor beta chains below was sequenced from the same sample in a study of T cell responses to AZD1222 COVID-19 vaccine (dated by TCRdb to the early 2020s). This specimen's time point label, interpreted: baseline before first vaccination. Library prep was done by the immunoSEQ multiplex PCR assay. This is the immuneACCESS table as TCRdb keeps it, with only in-frame sequences that have V and J called. A part of the clones is gone; compared with another copy, unresolved V genes explain less than half, and the rest is unexplained. Present in this sample are about 150,000 clones, about 93% of which were seen just once. The ten most abundant clones make up more than 3% of the sample. The sample here was peripheral blood, taken on day 0 of AZD1222 vaccination. The receptors were sampled from an adult in good health.

V gene TRBV4-3 combines with J gene TRBJ2-7; the D is unclear. CDR1 is LGHNA, CDR2 YSLEER, per germline. The CDR3 is 15 amino acids. Trimming cost V 0 bases and J 5 bases, with 14 bases left between them. The CDR3 reads CASSQDFPQGNEQYF. For the CDR3, the DNA is TGCGCCAGCAGCCAAGACTTCCCCCAAGGGAACGAGCAGTACTTC.

The chain recombines TRBV7-2 with TRBJ2-2, with 10 bases lining up with TRBD1. This CDR3 is built from 16 residues. J lost 3 bases, V lost 2 bases, and 3 bases had no gene match. Germline loops: CDR1 SGHTA, CDR2 FQGNSA. CDR3 region: CASSLRGTGDTGELFF. The CDR3 DNA is TGTGCCAGCAGCTTAAGGGGGACAGGGGACACCGGGGAGCTGTTTTTT.

The DNA for the CDR3 is TGTGCCAGCAGCACATCGACAGGGATAAATGAAAAACTGTTTTTT. This translates into CASSTSTGINEKLFF. This chain links TRBV7-6 with TRBJ1-4, with 7 bases fitting TRBD1. V was clipped by 5 bases and J by 5 bases; unmatched bases: 8. The CDR3 has 15 residues. CDR1 SGHVS and CDR2 FNYEAQ come from the germline V gene.

The J gene is TRBJ1-2, the V gene TRBV6-1; D possibly corresponds to TRBD1 (6 bases). The germline V gene has CDR1 MNHNS and CDR2 SASEGT. V was cut by 3 bases and J by 0 bases, with 8 bases left in between. This CDR3 spans 14 amino acids. CDR3 sequence: CASSDRGPNYGYTF. CDR3 sequence (DNA): TGTGCCAGCAGTGACAGGGGACCTAACTATGGCTACACCTTC.

The rearrangement joins TRBV7-2 to TRBJ1-3; D uncertain. Between the trimmed V and J ends, which lost 4 bases and 0 bases, there was a span of 13 bases. The CDR3 totals 16 residues. Per germline, CDR1 SGHTA and CDR2 FQGNSA. The CDR3 loop reads CASSYPRRGSGNTIYF. The CDR3 region has the DNA TGTGCCAGCAGCTACCCTCGGCGGGGCTCTGGAAACACCATATATTTT.

The chain employs TRBV27 and TRBJ2-7; no clear D. This CDR3 has 14 amino acids. Germline CDR1 is MNHEY and CDR2 is SMNVEV (reference sequence). The V and J ends lost 5 bases and 2 bases respectively, with 13 bases between them. The CDR3 spells CASSPYYTTYEQYF. CDR3 nucleotide sequence: TGTGCCAGCAGTCCTTACTACACGACCTACGAGCAGTACTTC.

This clone was detected once. The rearrangement joins TRBV28 to TRBJ2-5; 13 bases agree with TRBD2. Germline V gene data show CDR1 as MDHEN and CDR2 as SYDVKM. The length of the CDR3 is 14 residues. After removal of 7 bases from V and 7 bases from J, the junction contained 6 bases not matched to a gene. CDR3 DNA sequence: TGTGCCAGCACCGGACTAGCGGGAGTCGGGACCCAGTACTTC. Its translation is CASTGLAGVGTQYF. The full variable domain, with the rest looked up from reference TRBV28 and TRBJ2-5, is DVKVTQSSRYLVKRTGEKVFLECVQDMDHENMFWYRQDPGLGLRLIYFSYDVKMKEKGDIPEGYSVSREKKERFSLILESASTNQTSMYLCASTGLAGVGTQYFGPGTRLLVL.

The chain joins TRBV19 to TRBJ1-6, with D uncertain. CDR1 is LNHDA, CDR2 SQIVND, per germline (reference sequence). The ends were cut back, 7 bases at V and 10 bases at J, with 17 bases in the middle. This CDR3 spans 14 amino acids. CDR3 DNA sequence: TGTGCCAGTACCCCTGGAGGGAATGGATCACCCCTCCACTTT. Protein: CASTPGGNGSPLHF.

The chain couples TRBV5-6 to TRBJ1-2, with 7 nucleotides matching TRBD1. The junction had 7 bases not matched to a gene; V was cut back by 4 bases and J by 4 bases. Germline assignment: CDR1 SGHDT and CDR2 YYEEEE. CDR3 length: 14 amino acids. CDR3 protein: CASSQDRTPYGYTF. For the CDR3, the DNA is TGTGCCAGCAGCCAGGACAGGACCCCCTATGGCTACACCTTC. Based on the CDR3 plus reference TRBV5-6 and TRBJ1-2, the full variable domain is DAGVTQSPTHLIKTRGQQVTLRCSPKSGHDTVSWYQQALGQGPQFIFQYYEEEERQRGNFPDRFSGHQFPNYSSELNVNALLLGDSALYLCASSQDRTPYGYTFGSGTRLTVV.

The genes are TRBV1 and TRBJ1-4; the table's D call, TRBD1, was not checked against the DNA. TRBV1 is described as a pseudogene. This CDR3 contains 17 residues. CDR3 region: CTSSPGDTGATNEKLFF. The CDR3 coding sequence is TGCACCAGCAGCCCTGGGGACACCGGTGCAACTAATGAAAAACTGTTTTTT.